A selection of T cell receptor beta chains follows, all from one sample in a study of blood T cell repertoires in COVID-19. Sequencing used immunoSEQ multiplex PCR; TCRdb keeps in-frame clones, though not all of them. The table has around 150,000 clones, about 85% seen once. Specimen: peripheral blood. All receptors derive from a woman aged 55-70 years with COVID-19, enrolled during active disease. CDR3s include the opening cysteine and the closing phenylalanine or tryptophan. A D gene is named only where the DNA matches it firmly. For some rows the clone size is stated as once, few or many, or as a class when expanded; others skip it.

D	size	V	J	DNA	CDR3
.	.	TRBV5-1	TRBJ1-2	TGCGCCAGCAGCGATACAGGGAAACATGGCTACACCTTC	CASSDTGKHGYTF
.	.	TRBV5-5	TRBJ1-1	TGTGCCAGCAGCTTTGGGCACAGGGCGCCCGGGACTGAAGCTTTCTTT	CASSFGHRAPGTEAFF
.	.	TRBV5-1	TRBJ2-7	TGCGCCAGCAGCTTGGGTGGGAGCTCCTACGAGCAGTACTTC	CASSLGGSSYEQYF
.	.	TRBV19	TRBJ1-5	TGTGCCAGTAGTATGGGTCAAGGGCGGGCCGCCCAGCATTTT	CASSMGQGRAAQHF
.	.	TRBV2	TRBJ1-5	TGTGCCAGCAGTGACGGGGGGGCAGGGGATCAGCCCCAGCATTTT	CASSDGGAGDQPQHF
.	.	TRBV5-8	TRBJ2-5	TGTGCCAGCGGTCTTTGGGGCAGCCAAGAGACCCAGTACTTC	CASGLWGSQETQYF
TRBD2	.	TRBV7-6	TRBJ2-7	TGTGCCAGCAGCACGGTAGGGACTAGCGAGCAGTACTTC	CASSTVGTSEQYF
.	.	TRBV5-1	TRBJ1-6	TGCGCCAGCAGCCCGACTGTTAGCTCCTATAATTCACCCCTCCACTTT	CASSPTVSSYNSPLHF
.	.	TRBV19	TRBJ1-1	TGTGCCAGTAGCTCCCGACCAGGGGTGGGAACTGAAGCTTTCTTT	CASSSRPGVGTEAFF
.	.	TRBV9	TRBJ1-1	TGTGCCAGCAGCGTAGCCCCCAGGGAGAACACTGAAGCTTTCTTT	CASSVAPRENTEAFF
TRBD2	.	TRBV14	TRBJ2-2	TGTGCCAGCAGCCAAGAACTAGCGGGAGGGCCTCGGGGGGAGCTGTTTTTT	CASSQELAGGPRGELFF
.	.	TRBV20-1	TRBJ1-1	TGCAGTGCGAATCGAGTTTCTGAAGCTTTCTTT	CSANRVSEAFF
TRBD1	.	TRBV7-3	TRBJ1-1	TGTGCCAGCAGCTCCTTACAGGGGGCTGAAGCTTTCTTT	CASSSLQGAEAFF
.	.	TRBV12-3/TRBV12-4	TRBJ1-1	TGTGCCAGCAGTTTAGGGGGGCTTGGAGCTTTCTTT	CASSLGGLGAFF
.	.	TRBV7-3	TRBJ2-1	TGTGCCAGCAGCTTAAGCGGAAGCTCCTACAATGAGCAGTTCTTC	CASSLSGSSYNEQFF
.	.	TRBV6-5	TRBJ1-2	TGTGCCAGCAGGAACCCCAGGGTTCAGGGCTACACCTTC	CASRNPRVQGYTF
.	.	TRBV2	TRBJ1-5	TGTGCCAGCAGTGACGGGCAGCCCCAGCATTTT	CASSDGQPQHF
.	.	TRBV12-3/TRBV12-4	TRBJ1-2	TGTGCCAGCAGTTTTGAGGCCGGGCGACAGACCTTC	CASSFEAGRQTF
TRBD2	once	TRBV5-1	TRBJ2-3	TGCGCCAGCAGCCCCCCAGCGGGAGGCACCACAGATACGCAGTATTTT	CASSPPAGGTTDTQYF
.	.	TRBV3-1/TRBV3-2	TRBJ1-6	TGTGCCAGCAGCCTCCTCGGGCAGGGTCCCCTCCACTTT	CASSLLGQGPLHF
.	.	TRBV5-1	TRBJ2-1	TGCGCCAGCAGTTTTACGCAGGGGTCCTACAATGAGCAGTTCTTC	CASSFTQGSYNEQFF
.	many	TRBV9	TRBJ1-1	TGTGCCAGCAGCGTAGATTGGACGACGGGAGCTAGAACCACTGAAGCTTTCTTT	CASSVDWTTGARTTEAFF
.	.	TRBV2	TRBJ1-4	TGTGCCAGCTTGAGGAGCCCCAATGAAAAACTGTTTTTT	CASLRSPNEKLFF
TRBD1	once	TRBV24-1	TRBJ1-2	TGTGCCACCAGTGTCGGGACAGCCTTCGGCTACACCTTC	CATSVGTAFGYTF
.	.	TRBV18	TRBJ2-5	TGTGCCAGCTCACCACCTGGGGCCCAAGAGACCCAGTACTTC	CASSPPGAQETQYF
.	once	TRBV6-1	TRBJ1-6	TGTGCCAGCAGTGACCTCAGGGTAGGCTCACCCCTCCACTTT	CASSDLRVGSPLHF
.	.	TRBV25-1	TRBJ2-3	TGTGCCAGCAGACAGGGGGGGGCAGATACGCAGTATTTT	CASRQGGADTQYF
TRBD1	.	TRBV19	TRBJ2-1	TGTGCCAGTAGTACAGCCGGGACAGACTACAATGAGCAGTTCTTC	CASSTAGTDYNEQFF
.	.	TRBV7-3	TRBJ1-1	TGTGCCAGCAGTCCAGGGTACACTGAAGCTTTCTTT	CASSPGYTEAFF
TRBD2	.	TRBV11-3	TRBJ2-3	TGTGCCAGCAGCCAAACGAGGCGGGGGGGGCAACGGACAGATACGCAGTATTTT	CASSQTRRGGQRTDTQYF
.	.	TRBV7-6	TRBJ2-7	TGTGCCAGCAGCCCGGCGGCGGGTACAAGGTACGAGCAGTACTTC	CASSPAAGTRYEQYF
.	few	TRBV7-2	TRBJ2-2	TGTGCCAGCAGCTCTGACCCCCTGAGGGCCGGGGAGCTGTTTTTT	CASSSDPLRAGELFF
.	.	TRBV25-1	TRBJ1-1	TGTGCCAGCAGCCCCCTTTGGGGAGACACTGAAGCTTTCTTT	CASSPLWGDTEAFF
TRBD1	.	TRBV7-6	TRBJ1-1	TGTGCCAGCAGCCGGACAGGGTTTGAAGCTTTCTTT	CASSRTGFEAFF
.	few	TRBV12-3/TRBV12-4	TRBJ1-1	TGTGCCAGCAGTCCCCGGGGTTACACTGAAGCTTTCTTT	CASSPRGYTEAFF
.	.	TRBV21-1	TRBJ1-5	TGTGCCAGCAGCCTACAGGGGCGCCAGCCCCAGCATTTT	CASSLQGRQPQHF
TRBD1	.	TRBV5-5	TRBJ1-2	TGTGCCAGCAGTAAAGCCCCGGGACAGCTATTCTATGGCTACACCTTC	CASSKAPGQLFYGYTF
TRBD1	.	TRBV24-1	TRBJ1-4	TGTGCCACCAGTGACGGACAGGGGGTTAGTGAAAAACTGTTTTTT	CATSDGQGVSEKLFF
.	.	TRBV28	TRBJ2-7	TGTGCCAGCAGTTACGACAGTTCCTACGAGCAGTACTTC	CASSYDSSYEQYF
.	.	TRBV5-1	TRBJ1-4	TGCGCCAGCAGCTTTGGACAGAAGTATGAAAAACTGTTTTTT	CASSFGQKYEKLFF
TRBD2	.	TRBV6-1	TRBJ2-7	TGTGCCAGCAGTCAAGCGGGAGGCTACGAGCAGTACTTC	CASSQAGGYEQYF
TRBD1	.	TRBV18	TRBJ2-2	TGTGCCAGCTCACCAGGGACAGGAGGCACCGGGGAGCTGTTTTTT	CASSPGTGGTGELFF
.	.	TRBV5-4	TRBJ2-7	TGTGCCAGCAGCGCCTCCTCTAGCAGCTCCTACGAGCAGTACTTC	CASSASSSSSYEQYF
TRBD2	.	TRBV29-1	TRBJ2-7	TGCAGCGCCTGGGAGGCTAGCGGTTCCTACGAGCAGTACTTC	CSAWEASGSYEQYF
.	.	TRBV12-5	TRBJ1-1	TGTGCTAGTGGTTTGTCTCCGGACAGACTCTTGAACACTGAAGCTTTCTTT	CASGLSPDRLLNTEAFF
.	.	TRBV7-6	TRBJ1-1	TGTGCCAGCAGCTTAATAGGAGACGGCACTGAAGCTTTCTTT	CASSLIGDGTEAFF
TRBD2	.	TRBV7-3	TRBJ2-1	TGTGCCAGCAGCCCATCGGGACTAGCGGGAGGGGAGCAGTTCTTC	CASSPSGLAGGEQFF
.	.	TRBV3-1/TRBV3-2	TRBJ2-1	TGTGCCAGCAGCCCAGCGGTAGTTTCCTACAATGAGCAGTTCTTC	CASSPAVVSYNEQFF
.	.	TRBV27	TRBJ1-2	TGTGCCAGCAGCTCCGGCTTGGGCCCAACTAACTATGGCTACACCTTC	CASSSGLGPTNYGYTF
TRBD1	.	TRBV6-5	TRBJ1-3	TGTGCCAGCAGTTTCAGGGGGCTCGGAAACACCATATATTTT	CASSFRGLGNTIYF
TRBD2	.	TRBV7-6	TRBJ2-1	TGTGCCAGCAGCCCTCTTGAGGGATTAGCGGGGTCGTACAATGAGCAGTTCTTC	CASSPLEGLAGSYNEQFF
TRBD1	.	TRBV7-3	TRBJ1-1	TGTGCCAGCAGCCCCGGACAGGGTCGGAACACTGAAGCTTTCTTT	CASSPGQGRNTEAFF
TRBD1	.	TRBV18	TRBJ1-3	TGTGCCAGCTCACTCGGCGGGACAGTTAGCTCTGGAAACACCATATATTTT	CASSLGGTVSSGNTIYF
.	.	TRBV27	TRBJ2-3	TGTGCCAGCAGTTTAAGAAGGACAACAGATACGCAGTATTTT	CASSLRRTTDTQYF
.	.	TRBV5-1	TRBJ2-2	TGCGCCAGCAGCTTGATAAGCGGTCCCCCCGGGGAGCTGTTTTTT	CASSLISGPPGELFF
TRBD1	.	TRBV6-5	TRBJ1-1	TGTGCCAGCAGTTACAAGACAGGGGGCGTCACTGAAGCTTTCTTT	CASSYKTGGVTEAFF
TRBD1	.	TRBV14	TRBJ1-2	TGTGCCAGCAGCCAGGACAGGGGAGACTATGGCTACACCTTC	CASSQDRGDYGYTF
.	.	TRBV2	TRBJ1-1	TGTGCCAGCAGTGAAGCGCGGGTGGAAGCTTTCTTT	CASSEARVEAFF
.	.	TRBV5-1	TRBJ1-5	TGCGCCAGCAGCTTGGGTGACAGGAATCAGCCCCAGCATTTT	CASSLGDRNQPQHF
.	.	TRBV15	TRBJ1-6	TGTGCCACCAGCCGAATGCAGGGGTCTCTCGGATCACCCCTCCACTTT	CATSRMQGSLGSPLHF